Below, one TCR beta chain is given with its context. The method was immunoSEQ multiplex PCR; TCRdb's version includes in-frame clones alone and lacks a portion of them. The table includes around 260,000 clones, approximately 86% detected once. Germline CDR1 reads MGHRA; CDR2 reads YSYEKL. This CDR3 is built from 18 residues. The J segment lost 7 bases and the V segment lost 0 bases, leaving 15 bases of the junction unmatched. This specimen belongs to a study of blood T cell repertoires in COVID-19. The overall study: Acute and convalescent COVID-19 specimens originated in the United States, Italy and Spain. From T cells, B-cell-depleted T cells, or PBMCs came the material, which was cDNA or gDNA.

This clonotype was sampled from a man between 40 and 49 years old who had recovered from COVID-19. What was sequenced was peripheral blood. This chain uses TRBV4-1 with TRBJ2-3; 8 nucleotides agree with TRBD2. CDR3 bases: TGCGCCAGCAGCCAAGATCCGCCTAGCGGGCCCTTACGAAATACGCAGTATTTT. As protein: CASSQDPPSGPLRNTQYF.